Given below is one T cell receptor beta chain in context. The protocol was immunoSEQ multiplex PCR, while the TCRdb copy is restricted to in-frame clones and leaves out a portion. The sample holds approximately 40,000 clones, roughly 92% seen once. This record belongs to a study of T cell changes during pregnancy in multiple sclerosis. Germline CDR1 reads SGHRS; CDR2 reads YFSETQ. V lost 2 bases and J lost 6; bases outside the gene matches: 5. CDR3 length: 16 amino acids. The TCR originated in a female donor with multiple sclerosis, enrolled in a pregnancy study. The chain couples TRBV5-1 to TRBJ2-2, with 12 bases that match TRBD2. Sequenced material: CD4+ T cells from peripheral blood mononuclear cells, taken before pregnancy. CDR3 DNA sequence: TGCGCCAGCAGCTTACGGCTAGCGGGAGGGTCCGGGGAGCTGTTTTTT. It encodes CASSLRLAGGSGELFF.